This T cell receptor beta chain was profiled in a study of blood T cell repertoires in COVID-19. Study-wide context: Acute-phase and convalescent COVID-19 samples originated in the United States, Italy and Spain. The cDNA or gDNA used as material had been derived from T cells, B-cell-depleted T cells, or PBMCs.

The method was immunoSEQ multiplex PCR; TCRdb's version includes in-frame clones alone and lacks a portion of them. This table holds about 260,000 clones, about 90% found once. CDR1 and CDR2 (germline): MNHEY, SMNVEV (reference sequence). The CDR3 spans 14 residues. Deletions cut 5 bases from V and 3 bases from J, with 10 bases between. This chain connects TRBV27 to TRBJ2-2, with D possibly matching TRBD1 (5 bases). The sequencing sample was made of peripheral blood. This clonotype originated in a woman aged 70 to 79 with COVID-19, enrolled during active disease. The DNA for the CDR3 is TGTGCCAGCAGTACCAGGGCTGACACCGGGGAGCTGTTTTTT. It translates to CASSTRADTGELFF.